The 22 T cell receptor beta chains reported below all come from one sample, sequenced in a study of PD-L1 blockade in urothelial cancer (dated by TCRdb to about 2017). The library was generated by the immunoSEQ multiplex PCR assay. Held by TCRdb, this immuneACCESS table contains in-frame sequences only and omits some clones. Under half of the omission traces to an unresolved V gene where checked; the cause of the rest is unknown. The sample has roughly 60,000 clones on record, more than 65% of them singletons. The leading ten clones occupy about 4.5% of the sample. Sequenced material: PBMCs, taken around atezolizumab (anti-PD-L1) treatment. These TCRs come from a man in his sixties or seventies with urothelial cancer.

The chain links TRBV10-3 to TRBJ2-1; D unclear. CDR3 size: 12 residues. The V end was cut by 8 bases, the J end by 8 bases, with 13 bases between. Germline loops: CDR1 ENHRY, CDR2 SYGVKD. The CDR3 region has the DNA TGTGCCATCGGCGGTGGAATAGATGAGCAGTTCTTC. It translates to CAIGGGIDEQFF.

The chain links TRBV2 to TRBJ1-5; 7 bases align to TRBD1. J was trimmed by 1 base and V by 6 bases; bases with no gene match: 6. The CDR3 is 15 amino acids. CDR1 is SNHLY, CDR2 FYNNEI, per germline. The CDR3 here is CASRGTVTSNQPQHF. The DNA for the CDR3 is TGTGCCAGCAGAGGGACAGTTACAAGCAATCAGCCCCAGCATTTT.

The chain joins TRBV11-3 to TRBJ2-1; D might be TRBD2 (6 bases). The germline gives CDR1 SGHNT, CDR2 YENEEA. Trimming shortened V by 3 bases and J by 8 bases, and 14 bases separated the two germline ends. The CDR3 spans 14 residues. The CDR3 sequence: CASSFGGTGDEQFF. CDR3 nucleotides: TGTGCCAGCAGCTTTGGCGGTACGGGGGATGAGCAGTTCTTC.

The chain combines TRBV27 with TRBJ2-7; the match to TRBD2 covers 13 bases. Unmatched junction bases numbered 4, after V lost 3 bases and J lost 2 bases. The CDR3 totals 16 residues. Looked up from germline, CDR1 is MNHEY and CDR2 is SMNVEV (reference sequence). CDR3 protein: CASSFSTSGRAYEQYF. The CDR3, as DNA: TGTGCCAGCAGTTTTTCAACTAGCGGGAGGGCCTACGAGCAGTACTTC.

The V and J genes are TRBV7-9 and TRBJ2-7; weak D call: TRBD1 (6 bases). The V gene's germline CDR1 is SEHNR and CDR2 FQNEAQ (reference sequence). The CDR3 has 15 residues. V was trimmed by 0 bases and J by 7 bases, leaving 16 bases between them. DNA for the CDR3: TGTGCCAGCAGCTTAGCGGGGGCAGGGGTAGGGGAGCAGTACTTC. It translates to CASSLAGAGVGEQYF.

The genes are TRBV30 and TRBJ2-2; 10 positions match TRBD1. The CDR3 contains 15 residues. Germline assignment: CDR1 GTSNPN and CDR2 SVGIG (reference sequence). V dropped 3 bases and J dropped 4; count of bases not matched to a gene: 5. The CDR3 is CAWRKGTGVTGELFF. The CDR3 coding sequence is TGTGCCTGGAGAAAAGGGACAGGGGTCACCGGGGAGCTGTTTTTT.

The chain uses TRBV9 and TRBJ2-5; weak D call: TRBD2 (6 bases). CDR1 and CDR2 (germline): SGDLS, YYNGEE. This CDR3 is 16 amino acids long. Deletions cut 0 bases from V and 2 bases from J, with 14 bases between. The CDR3 loop is CASSVGGLEFQETQYF. In DNA, the CDR3 is TGTGCCAGCAGCGTAGGGGGACTTGAGTTTCAAGAGACCCAGTACTTC.

The chain has TRBV2 and TRBJ1-2; the match to TRBD1 covers 8 bases. The CDR3 runs to 14 residues. The germline V gene encodes CDR1 SNHLY and CDR2 FYNNEI. V was pared by 7 bases and J by 6 bases, with 10 bases of the junction left unmatched. The CDR3 loop reads CASKTGEVGDGYTF. CDR3 coding DNA: TGTGCCAGCAAGACAGGGGAAGTTGGGGATGGCTACACCTTC.

This clone was observed a single time. The chain has TRBV11-2 and TRBJ1-1; 8 bases are shared with TRBD1. V gave up 4 bases and J gave up 1 base; unmatched junction bases: 8. This CDR3 is built from 16 residues. Germline V gives CDR1 SGHAT, CDR2 FQNNGV. CDR3 nucleotide sequence: TGTGCCAGCAGCTCCGGGACAGGTTACGGGAACACTGAAGCTTTCTTT. Protein: CASSSGTGYGNTEAFF.

The chain uses TRBV19 and TRBJ2-5, with 9 nucleotides matching TRBD2. Germline CDR1 reads LNHDA; CDR2 reads SQIVND (reference sequence). This CDR3 comprises 15 residues. V shed 3 bases and J 5 bases; nucleotides not matched to a gene: 7. As DNA, the CDR3 is TGTGCCAGTAGTATTTTAGCGGGAGAACGGGAGACCCAGTACTTC. It translates to CASSILAGERETQYF.

The V call is TRBV2, the J call TRBJ1-5; 8 positions match TRBD1. Germline V CDR1 and CDR2: SNHLY, FYNNEI. Unmatched junction bases numbered 8, after V lost 6 bases and J lost 7 bases. The CDR3 consists of 14 residues. CDR3 loop: CASRVDRGFQPQHF. The CDR3 nucleotides are TGTGCCAGCAGGGTCGACAGGGGATTCCAGCCCCAGCATTTT.

The V call is TRBV7-9, the J call TRBJ2-7; 14 bases map to TRBD2. Germline V gene lookup returns CDR1 SEHNR and CDR2 FQNEAQ (reference sequence). The V gene end was trimmed by 5 bases and the J gene end by 4 bases; junction bases not matched to a gene: 4. This CDR3 has 15 amino acids. The CDR3, as DNA: TGTGCCAGCAGCCCCGGGACTAGCGGGGGATACGAGCAGTACTTC. It is translated as CASSPGTSGGYEQYF.

This clone was observed a few times. The CDR3 DNA follows: TGTGCCAGCAGTGAGGCCTGGAGCGGAAGAGACGAGCAGTACTTC. It is translated as CASSEAWSGRDEQYF. V and J are TRBV2 and TRBJ2-7; possible D gene TRBD2, 5 bases. Germline CDR1 reads SNHLY; CDR2 reads FYNNEI. Deletions cut 3 bases from V and 5 bases from J, with 17 bases between. The CDR3 totals 15 residues.

The chain employs TRBV5-6 and TRBJ2-3, with 7 bases that match TRBD2. Per the germline V gene, CDR1 is SGHDT and CDR2 is YYEEEE. The CDR3 spans 13 residues. J lost 4 bases, V lost 3 bases, and 2 bases had no gene match. The CDR3 sequence: CASSSSGADTQYF. The CDR3 DNA reads as TGTGCCAGCAGCTCAAGCGGGGCAGATACGCAGTATTTT.

The chain combines TRBV5-1 with TRBJ2-3; TRBD2 aligns across 10 bases. Germline-derived CDR1 and CDR2 are SGHRS and YFSETQ. V lost 7 bases, J lost 2 bases, and 10 bases stayed unmatched. CDR3 length: 16 amino acids. The CDR3 here is CASGERLAGATDTQYF. CDR3 sequence (DNA): TGCGCCAGCGGCGAACGCCTAGCGGGAGCCACAGATACGCAGTATTTT.

V gene TRBV5-8 combines with J gene TRBJ2-7, with D tentatively TRBD2 (5 bases). Germline lookup yields CDR1 SGHTS and CDR2 YDEGEE. The CDR3 contains 12 residues. Trimming left V 4 bases short and J 7 bases short, with 12 bases between. CDR3 nucleotides: TGTGCCAGCAGCCCTTGGCAGCGGGAGCAGTACTTC. This sequence encodes CASSPWQREQYF.

V usage is TRBV6-1 and J usage is TRBJ1-1, with 7 bases that match TRBD1. Germline lookup yields CDR1 MNHNS and CDR2 SASEGT. CDR3 size: 13 residues. The V gene end was trimmed by 4 bases and the J gene end by 8 bases; junction bases not matched to a gene: 7. CDR3 DNA sequence: TGTGCCAGCAGTGCCCAATGGGACAGAGAAGCTTTCTTT. Protein sequence: CASSAQWDREAFF.

V usage is TRBV28 and J usage is TRBJ1-3; 9 positions match TRBD1. The CDR3 has 15 amino acids. With V trimmed by 5 bases and J by 4 bases, 6 bases remained unmatched. CDR1 and CDR2 (germline): MDHEN, SYDVKM. In nucleotides, the CDR3 is TGTGCCAGCAGTCCTACCGGGACAGGGGGAAACACCATATATTTT. This sequence encodes CASSPTGTGGNTIYF.

This clone came up once. The V call is TRBV29-1, the J call TRBJ2-5, with D perhaps TRBD1 (6 bases). Germline loops: CDR1 SQVTM, CDR2 ANQGSEA. The CDR3 totals 14 residues. V lost 5 bases and J 2 bases, leaving 15 bases between the germline ends. The CDR3 protein is CSVSQGTPQETQYF. CDR3 bases: TGCAGCGTTTCCCAGGGGACGCCACAAGAGACCCAGTACTTC. The whole variable domain, remainder taken from reference TRBV29-1 and TRBJ2-5, is SAVISQKPSRDICQRGTSLTIQCQVDSQVTMMFWYRQQPGQSLTLIATANQGSEATYESGFVIDKFPISRPNLTFSTLTVSNMSPEDSSIYLCSVSQGTPQETQYFGPGTRLLVL.

The chain recombines TRBV5-4 with TRBJ2-2; no clear D gene. The V gene's germline CDR1 is SGHNT and CDR2 YYREEE (reference sequence). V dropped 0 bases and J dropped 9 bases, with 3 bases sitting between them. The CDR3 spans 11 residues. CDR3 coding DNA: TGTGCCAGCAGCTTGGGGCGGGAGCTGTTTTTT. It translates to CASSLGRELFF. The full variable domain, completed using reference TRBV5-4 and TRBJ2-2, is ETGVTQSPTHLIKTRGQQVTLRCSSQSGHNTVSWYQQALGQGPQFIFQYYREEENGRGNFPPRFSGLQFPNYSSELNVNALELDDSALYLCASSLGRELFFGEGSRLTVL.

The chain links TRBV18 to TRBJ2-7; TRBD1 agrees at 12 bases. This CDR3 has 14 residues. Per the germline V gene, CDR1 is KGHSH and CDR2 is LQKENI. J was trimmed by 5 bases and V by 2 bases; bases with no gene match: 1. The CDR3 sequence is CASSPGTGGNEQYF. CDR3 DNA: TGTGCCAGCTCACCAGGGACAGGGGGCAACGAGCAGTACTTC.

The chain carries TRBV7-2 and TRBJ2-7, with a weak D call TRBD1 (5 bases). Germline CDR1 and CDR2: SGHTA and FQGNSA. CDR3 length: 15 residues. V lost 2 bases, J lost 0 bases, and 11 bases lay in between. The CDR3 DNA is TGTGCCAGCAGCTTACTTCAGGGTTACTCCTACGAGCAGTACTTC. It yields the protein CASSLLQGYSYEQYF.